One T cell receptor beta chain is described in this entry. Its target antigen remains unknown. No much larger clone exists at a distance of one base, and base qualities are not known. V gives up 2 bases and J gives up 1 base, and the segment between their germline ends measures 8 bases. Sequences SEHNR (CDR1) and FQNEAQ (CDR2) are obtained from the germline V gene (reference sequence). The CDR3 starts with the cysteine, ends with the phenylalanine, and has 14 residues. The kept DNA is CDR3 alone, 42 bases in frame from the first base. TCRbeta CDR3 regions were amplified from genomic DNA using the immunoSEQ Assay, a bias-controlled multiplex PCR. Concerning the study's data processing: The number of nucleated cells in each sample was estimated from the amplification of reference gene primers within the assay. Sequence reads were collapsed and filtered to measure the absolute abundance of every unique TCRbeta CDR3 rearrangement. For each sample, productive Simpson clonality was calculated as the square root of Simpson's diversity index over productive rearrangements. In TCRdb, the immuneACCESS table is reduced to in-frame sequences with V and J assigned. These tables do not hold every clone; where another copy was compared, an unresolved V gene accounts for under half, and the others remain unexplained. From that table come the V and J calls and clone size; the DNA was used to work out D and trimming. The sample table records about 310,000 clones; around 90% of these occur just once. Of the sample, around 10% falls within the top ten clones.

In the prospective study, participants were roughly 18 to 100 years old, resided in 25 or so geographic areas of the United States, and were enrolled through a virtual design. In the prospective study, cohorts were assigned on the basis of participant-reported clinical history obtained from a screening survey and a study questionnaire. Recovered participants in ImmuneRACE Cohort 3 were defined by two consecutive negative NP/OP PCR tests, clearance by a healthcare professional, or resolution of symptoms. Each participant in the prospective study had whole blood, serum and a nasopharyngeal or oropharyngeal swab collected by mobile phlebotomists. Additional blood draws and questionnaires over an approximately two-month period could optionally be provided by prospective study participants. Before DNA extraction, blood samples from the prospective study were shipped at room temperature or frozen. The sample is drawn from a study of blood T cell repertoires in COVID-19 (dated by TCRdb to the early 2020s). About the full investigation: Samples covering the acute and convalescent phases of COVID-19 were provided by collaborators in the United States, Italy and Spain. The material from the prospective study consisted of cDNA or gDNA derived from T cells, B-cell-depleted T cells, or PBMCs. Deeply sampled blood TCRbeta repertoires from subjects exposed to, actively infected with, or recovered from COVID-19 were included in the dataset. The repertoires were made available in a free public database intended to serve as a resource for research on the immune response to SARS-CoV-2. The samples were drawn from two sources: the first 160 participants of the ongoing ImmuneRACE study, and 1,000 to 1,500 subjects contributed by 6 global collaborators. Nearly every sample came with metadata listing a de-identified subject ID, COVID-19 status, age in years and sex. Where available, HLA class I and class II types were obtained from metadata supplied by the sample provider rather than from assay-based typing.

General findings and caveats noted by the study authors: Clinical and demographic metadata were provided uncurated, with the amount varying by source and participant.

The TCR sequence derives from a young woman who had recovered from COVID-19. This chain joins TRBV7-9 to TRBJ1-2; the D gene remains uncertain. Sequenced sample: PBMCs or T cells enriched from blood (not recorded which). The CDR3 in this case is CASSLQIINYGYTF. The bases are TGTGCCAGCAGCTTACAGATAATTAACTATGGCTACACCTTC.